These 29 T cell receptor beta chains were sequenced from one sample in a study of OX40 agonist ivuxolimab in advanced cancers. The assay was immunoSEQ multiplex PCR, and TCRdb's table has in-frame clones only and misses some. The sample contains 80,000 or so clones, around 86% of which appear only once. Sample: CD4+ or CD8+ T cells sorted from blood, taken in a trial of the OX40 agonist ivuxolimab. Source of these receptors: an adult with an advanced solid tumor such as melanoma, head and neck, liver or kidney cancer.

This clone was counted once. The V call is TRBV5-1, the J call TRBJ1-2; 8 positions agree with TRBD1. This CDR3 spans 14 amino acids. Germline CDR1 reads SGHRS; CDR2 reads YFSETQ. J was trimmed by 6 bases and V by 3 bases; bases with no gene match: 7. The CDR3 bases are TGCGCCAGCAGCTATTACCAGGGGGCGGATGGCTACACCTTC. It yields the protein CASSYYQGADGYTF.

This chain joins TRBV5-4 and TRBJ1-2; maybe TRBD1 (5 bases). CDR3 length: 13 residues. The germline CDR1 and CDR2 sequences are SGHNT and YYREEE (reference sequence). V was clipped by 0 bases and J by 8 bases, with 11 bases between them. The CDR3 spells CASSLAWGDGYTF. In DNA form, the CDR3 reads TGTGCCAGCAGCTTGGCCTGGGGGGACGGCTACACCTTC.

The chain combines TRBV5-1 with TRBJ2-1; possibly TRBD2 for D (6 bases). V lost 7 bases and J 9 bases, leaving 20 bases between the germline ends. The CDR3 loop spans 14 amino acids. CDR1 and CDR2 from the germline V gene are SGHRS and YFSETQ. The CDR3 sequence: CASGLASPGAEQFF. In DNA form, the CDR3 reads TGCGCCAGCGGGCTAGCGTCCCCTGGGGCTGAGCAGTTCTTC.

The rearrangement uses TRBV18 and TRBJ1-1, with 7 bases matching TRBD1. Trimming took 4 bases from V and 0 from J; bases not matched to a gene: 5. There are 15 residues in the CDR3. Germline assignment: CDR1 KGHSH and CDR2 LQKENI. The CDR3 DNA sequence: TGTGCCAGCTCACTGGGACAGCGACTGAACACTGAAGCTTTCTTT. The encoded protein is CASSLGQRLNTEAFF.

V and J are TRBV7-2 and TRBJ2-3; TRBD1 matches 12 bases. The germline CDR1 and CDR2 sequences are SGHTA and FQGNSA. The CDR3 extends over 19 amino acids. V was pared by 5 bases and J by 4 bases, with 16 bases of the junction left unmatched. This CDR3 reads CASSRLPPGQGAHADTQYF. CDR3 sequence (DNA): TGTGCCAGCAGCCGCTTACCCCCGGGACAGGGGGCTCACGCAGATACGCAGTATTTT.

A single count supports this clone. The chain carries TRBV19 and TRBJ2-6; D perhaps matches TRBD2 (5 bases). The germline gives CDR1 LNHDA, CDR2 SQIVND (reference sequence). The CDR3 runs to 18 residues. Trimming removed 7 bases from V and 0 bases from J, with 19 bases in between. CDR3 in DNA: TGTGCCAGTACCTCCGGACTGAGTCTGGGCTCTGGGGCCAACGTCCTGACTTTC. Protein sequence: CASTSGLSLGSGANVLTF.

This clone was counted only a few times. Here the CDR3 reads CASSSEGQGTGYGYTF. The CDR3 DNA sequence: TGTGCCAGCAGCTCAGAAGGACAGGGCACAGGCTATGGCTACACCTTC. V usage is TRBV7-8 and J usage is TRBJ1-2, with TRBD1 matching over 8 bases. The CDR3 extends over 16 amino acids. Losses at the gene ends were 4 bases for V and 4 bases for J; bases not matched to a gene: 11. Per the germline V gene, CDR1 is SGHVS and CDR2 is FQNEAQ.

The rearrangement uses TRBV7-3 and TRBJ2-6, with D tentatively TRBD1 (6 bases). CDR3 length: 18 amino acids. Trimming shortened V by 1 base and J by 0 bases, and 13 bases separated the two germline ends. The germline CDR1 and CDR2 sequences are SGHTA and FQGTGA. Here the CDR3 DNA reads TGTGCCAGCAGCTTAATCTCGGGACAAATCTCTGGGGCCAACGTCCTGACTTTC. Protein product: CASSLISGQISGANVLTF.

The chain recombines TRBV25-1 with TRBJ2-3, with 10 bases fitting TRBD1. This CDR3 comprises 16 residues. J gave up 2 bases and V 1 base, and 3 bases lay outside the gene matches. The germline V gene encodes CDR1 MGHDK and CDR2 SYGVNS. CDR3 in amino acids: CASSEWDRGNTDTQYF. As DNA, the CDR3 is TGTGCCAGCAGTGAATGGGACAGGGGCAACACAGATACGCAGTATTTT.

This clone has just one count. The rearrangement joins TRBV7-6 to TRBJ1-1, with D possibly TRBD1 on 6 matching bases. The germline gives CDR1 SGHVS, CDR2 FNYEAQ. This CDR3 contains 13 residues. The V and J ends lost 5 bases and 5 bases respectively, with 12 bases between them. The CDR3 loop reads CASSLQGRTEAFF. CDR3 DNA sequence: TGTGCCAGCAGCCTACAGGGCCGAACTGAAGCTTTCTTT.

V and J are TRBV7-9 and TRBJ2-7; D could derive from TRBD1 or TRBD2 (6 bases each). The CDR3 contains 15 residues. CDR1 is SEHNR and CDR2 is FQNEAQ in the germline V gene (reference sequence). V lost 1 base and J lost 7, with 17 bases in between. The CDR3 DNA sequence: TGTGCCAGCAGCTTAGGAGATCCGGGGGCTGGGGAGCAGTACTTC. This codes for CASSLGDPGAGEQYF.

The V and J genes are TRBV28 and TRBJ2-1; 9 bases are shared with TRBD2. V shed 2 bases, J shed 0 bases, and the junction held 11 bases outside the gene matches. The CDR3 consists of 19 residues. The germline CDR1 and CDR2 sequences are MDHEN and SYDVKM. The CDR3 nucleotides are TGTGCCAGCAGTTTAGGGCTGGCGGGGGGGAGATTCTCCTACAATGAGCAGTTCTTC. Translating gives CASSLGLAGGRFSYNEQFF.

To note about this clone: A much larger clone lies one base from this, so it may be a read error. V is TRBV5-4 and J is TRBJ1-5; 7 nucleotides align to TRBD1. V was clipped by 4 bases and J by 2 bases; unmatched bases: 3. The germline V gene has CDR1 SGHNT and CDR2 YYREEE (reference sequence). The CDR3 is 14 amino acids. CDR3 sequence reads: CASSIDRGNQPQHF. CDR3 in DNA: TGTGCCAGCAGCATAGACAGGGGCAATCAGCCCCAGCATTTT.

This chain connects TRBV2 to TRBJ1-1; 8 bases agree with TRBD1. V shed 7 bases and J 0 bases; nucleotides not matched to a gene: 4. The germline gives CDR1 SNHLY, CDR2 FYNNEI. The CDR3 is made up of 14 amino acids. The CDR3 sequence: CASTRQGMNTEAFF. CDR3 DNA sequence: TGTGCCAGCACTCGACAGGGGATGAACACTGAAGCTTTCTTT.

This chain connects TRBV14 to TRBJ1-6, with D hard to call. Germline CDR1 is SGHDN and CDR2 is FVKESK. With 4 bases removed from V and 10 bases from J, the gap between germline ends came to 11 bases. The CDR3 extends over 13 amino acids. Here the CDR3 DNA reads TGTGCCAGCAGCCGGGAGTTAGGGTCACCCCTCCACTTT. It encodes CASSRELGSPLHF. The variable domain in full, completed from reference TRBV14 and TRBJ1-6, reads EAGVTQFPSHSVIEKGQTVTLRCDPISGHDNLYWYRRVMGKEIKFLLHFVKESKQDESGMPNNRFLAERTGGTYSTLKVQPAELEDSGVYFCASSRELGSPLHFGNGTRLTVT.

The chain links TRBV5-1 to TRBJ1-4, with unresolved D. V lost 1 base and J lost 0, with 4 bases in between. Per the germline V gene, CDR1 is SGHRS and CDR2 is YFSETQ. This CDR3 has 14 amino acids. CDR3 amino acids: CASSLWATNEKLFF. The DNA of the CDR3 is TGCGCCAGCAGCTTGTGGGCAACTAATGAAAAACTGTTTTTT.

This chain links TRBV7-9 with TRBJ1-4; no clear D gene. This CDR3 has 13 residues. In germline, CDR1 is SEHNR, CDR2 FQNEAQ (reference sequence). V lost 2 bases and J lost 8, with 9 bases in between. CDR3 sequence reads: CASSLTGEEKLFF. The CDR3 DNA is TGTGCCAGCAGCTTAACTGGGGAGGAAAAACTGTTTTTT. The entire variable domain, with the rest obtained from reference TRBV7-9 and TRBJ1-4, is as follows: DTGVSQNPRHKITKRGQNVTFRCDPISEHNRLYWYRQTLGQGPEFLTYFQNEAQLEKSRLLSDRFSAERPKGSFSTLEIQRTEQGDSAMYLCASSLTGEEKLFFGSGTQLSVL.

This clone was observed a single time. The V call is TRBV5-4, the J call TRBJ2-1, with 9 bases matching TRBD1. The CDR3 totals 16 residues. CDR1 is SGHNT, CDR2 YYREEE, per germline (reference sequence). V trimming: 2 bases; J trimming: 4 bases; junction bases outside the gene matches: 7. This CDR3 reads CASSFEPGQGYNEQFF. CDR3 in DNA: TGTGCCAGCAGCTTCGAACCGGGACAGGGATACAATGAGCAGTTCTTC.

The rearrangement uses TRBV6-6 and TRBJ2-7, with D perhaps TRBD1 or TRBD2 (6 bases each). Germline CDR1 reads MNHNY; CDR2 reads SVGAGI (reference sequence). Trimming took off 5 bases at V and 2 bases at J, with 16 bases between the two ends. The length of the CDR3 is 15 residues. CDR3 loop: CASSTNRGRTYEQYF. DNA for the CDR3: TGTGCCAGCAGTACGAATCGGGGGCGGACCTACGAGCAGTACTTC.

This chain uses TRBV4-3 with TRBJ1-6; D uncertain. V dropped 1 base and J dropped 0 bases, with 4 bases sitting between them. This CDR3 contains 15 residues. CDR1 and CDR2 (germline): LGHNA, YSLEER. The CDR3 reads CASSQGGSYNSPLHF. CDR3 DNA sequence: TGCGCCAGCAGCCAAGGGGGCTCCTATAATTCACCCCTCCACTTT.

CDR3 protein: CASTRPTLEGANVLTF. The CDR3 DNA is TGTGCCAGCACTCGCCCGACTTTGGAGGGAGCCAACGTCCTGACTTTC. The chain recombines TRBV6-6 with TRBJ2-6, with D maybe TRBD2 (6 bases). Trimming took 7 bases from V and 7 from J, leaving 20 bases between them. There are 16 residues in the CDR3. CDR1 is MNHNY, CDR2 SVGAGI, per germline (reference sequence).

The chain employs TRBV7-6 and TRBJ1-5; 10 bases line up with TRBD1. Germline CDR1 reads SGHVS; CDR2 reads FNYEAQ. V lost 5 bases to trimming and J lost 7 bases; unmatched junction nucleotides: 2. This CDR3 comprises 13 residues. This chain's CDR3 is CASSRDRGQPQHF. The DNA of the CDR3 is TGTGCCAGCAGCCGGGACAGGGGCCAGCCCCAGCATTTT.

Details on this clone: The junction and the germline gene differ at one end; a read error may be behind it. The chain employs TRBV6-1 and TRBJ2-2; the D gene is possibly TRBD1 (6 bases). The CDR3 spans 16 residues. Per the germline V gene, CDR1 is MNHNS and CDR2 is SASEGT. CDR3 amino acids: CAISAPGTMNTGELFF. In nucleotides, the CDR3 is TGTGCCATCAGTGCGCCCGGGACAATGAACACCGGGGAGCTGTTTTTT.

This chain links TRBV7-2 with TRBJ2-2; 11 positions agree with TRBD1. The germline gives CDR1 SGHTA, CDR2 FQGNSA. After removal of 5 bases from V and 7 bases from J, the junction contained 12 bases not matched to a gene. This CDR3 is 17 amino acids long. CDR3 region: CASSPDSDRGRFGELFF. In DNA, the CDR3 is TGTGCCAGCAGCCCAGATTCGGACAGGGGGCGTTTCGGGGAGCTGTTTTTT. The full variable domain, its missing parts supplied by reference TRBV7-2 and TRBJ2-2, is GAGVSQSPSNKVTEKGKDVELRCDPISGHTALYWYRQSLGQGLEFLIYFQGNSAPDKSGLPSDRFSAERTGGSVSTLTIQRTQQEDSAVYLCASSPDSDRGRFGELFFGEGSRLTVL.

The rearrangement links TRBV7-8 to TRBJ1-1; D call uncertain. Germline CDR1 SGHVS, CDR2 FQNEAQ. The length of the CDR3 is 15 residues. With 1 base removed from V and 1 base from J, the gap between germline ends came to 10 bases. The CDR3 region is CASSLVYRTNTEAFF. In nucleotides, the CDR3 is TGTGCCAGCAGCTTAGTCTATAGGACGAACACTGAAGCTTTCTTT.

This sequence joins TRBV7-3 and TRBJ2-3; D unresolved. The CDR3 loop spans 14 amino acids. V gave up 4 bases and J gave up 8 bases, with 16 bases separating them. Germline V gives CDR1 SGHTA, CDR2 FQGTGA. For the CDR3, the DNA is TGTGCCAGCAGCTCCCCTAATGAGTATGCTACGCAGTATTTT. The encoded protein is CASSSPNEYATQYF.

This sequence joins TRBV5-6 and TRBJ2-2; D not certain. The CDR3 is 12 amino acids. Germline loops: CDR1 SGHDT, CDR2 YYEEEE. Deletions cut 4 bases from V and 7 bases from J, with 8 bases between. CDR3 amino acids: CASSLPYGELFF. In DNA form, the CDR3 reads TGTGCCAGCAGCCTTCCTTACGGGGAGCTGTTTTTT.

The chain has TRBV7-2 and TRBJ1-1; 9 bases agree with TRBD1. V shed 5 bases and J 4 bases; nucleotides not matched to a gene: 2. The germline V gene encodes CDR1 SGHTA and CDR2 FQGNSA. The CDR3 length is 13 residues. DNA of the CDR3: TGTGCCAGCAGCATACAGGGGGCCACTGAAGCTTTCTTT. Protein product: CASSIQGATEAFF.

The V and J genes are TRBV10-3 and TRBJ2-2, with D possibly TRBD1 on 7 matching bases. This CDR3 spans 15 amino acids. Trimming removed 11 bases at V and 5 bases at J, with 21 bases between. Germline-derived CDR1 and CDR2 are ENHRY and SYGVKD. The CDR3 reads CALQGGQAGTGELFF. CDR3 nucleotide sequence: TGTGCCTTGCAGGGCGGACAGGCGGGAACCGGGGAGCTGTTTTTT.